The 10 T cell receptor beta chains in this list originate from one sample, sequenced in a study of CD8+CD57+ T cells in acquired aplastic anemia. The template used for profiling TCR beta VDJ and CDR3 was genomic DNA. TCRdb passed the reads through MiXCR, listing each CDR3 protein once. The repertoire holds over 150,000 distinct CDR3 sequences, with approximately 52% as singletons. Patients selected for sequencing had displayed CD8+CD57+ cell expansion by flow cytometry. Source material: sorted CD4+, CD8+, or CD8+CD57+ T cells (not recorded which) from PBMCs. The origin of the receptors is a human donor with aplastic anemia.

This clonotype has at least ten counts. The rearrangement links TRBV7-6 to TRBJ1-1; D is unclear. The CDR3 has 16 amino acids. V was pared by 5 bases and J by 4 bases, with 20 bases between. Germline V lookup: CDR1 SGHVS, CDR2 FNYEAQ. The CDR3 bases are TGTGCCAGCAGCCCTCGAGAGGCAGCGGAAGGCACTGAAGCTTTCTTT. Protein: CASSPREAAEGTEAFF. The full variable domain, rest sourced from reference TRBV7-6 and TRBJ1-1, is GAGVSQSPRYKVTKRGQDVALRCDPISGHVSLYWYRQALGQGPEFLTYFNYEAQQDKSGLPNDRFSAERPEGSISTLTIQRTEQRDSAMYRCASSPREAAEGTEAFFGQGTRLTVV.

V usage is TRBV12-3 or TRBV12-4 and J usage is TRBJ2-4; D is uncertain. V was pared by 8 bases and J by 9 bases, with 17 bases between. This CDR3 contains 13 residues. CDR3: CASEVGFRGIQYF. CDR3 coding DNA: TGTGCCAGCGAGGTGGGGTTTCGCGGCATTCAGTACTTC.

There are many counts of this clonotype. This rearrangement joins TRBV15 to TRBJ2-3; D gene ambiguous. The germline gives CDR1 LNHNV, CDR2 YYDKDF (reference sequence). V was shortened by 3 bases and J by 0 bases, with 4 bases between the two germline ends. There are 13 residues in the CDR3. The CDR3 reads CATSRTSTDTQYF. The CDR3 DNA follows: TGTGCCACCAGCAGGACAAGCACAGATACGCAGTATTTT.

The gene calls are TRBV7-9 and TRBJ2-3; 7 bases map to TRBD1. The CDR3 contains 13 residues. Losses at the gene ends were 8 bases for V and 3 bases for J; bases not matched to a gene: 5. The germline V gene encodes CDR1 SEHNR and CDR2 FQNEAQ (reference sequence). CDR3 in amino acids: CASWDSTTDTQYF. In DNA form, the CDR3 reads TGTGCCAGCTGGGACAGTACTACAGATACGCAGTATTTT.

This clonotype was seen repeatedly, ten times or more. The chain recombines TRBV9 with TRBJ2-5, with D unresolved. This CDR3 is built from 14 residues. Germline-derived CDR1 and CDR2 are SGDLS and YYNGEE. Trimming stripped 0 bases from V and 5 bases from J, with 11 bases between. The CDR3 spells CASSVGGSSETQYF. CDR3 DNA sequence: TGTGCCAGCAGCGTAGGGGGTAGCAGTGAGACCCAGTACTTC.

The CDR3 spells CASSLRGPNQPQHF. The CDR3, as DNA: TGTGCCAGCAGTTTGAGAGGACCCAATCAGCCCCAGCATTTT. The rearrangement uses TRBV12-3 or TRBV12-4 and TRBJ1-5; D is ambiguous. V shed 3 bases and J shed 3 bases, with 9 bases lying between them. There are 14 residues in the CDR3.

The chain's CDR3 is CASSRVATDTQYF. CDR3 coding DNA: TGTGCCAGCAGTAGGGTAGCGACAGATACGCAGTATTTT. The V and J genes are TRBV6-2 or TRBV6-3 and TRBJ2-3; a weak D match, TRBD2 (5 bases). Trimming removed 5 bases from V and 3 bases from J, with 9 bases in between. The CDR3 contains 13 residues. From germline, CDR1 is MNHEY and CDR2 SVGEGT.

This chain connects TRBV20-1 to TRBJ2-7, with D possibly being TRBD1 (8 bases). Germline loops: CDR1 DFQATT, CDR2 SNEGSKA (reference sequence). Trimming pared 3 bases from V and 4 bases from J, leaving 16 bases between. This CDR3 contains 14 residues. The CDR3, as DNA: TGCAGTGCTAGCCCGGACAGGGAGGGTTACGAGCAGTACTTC. This gives the protein CSASPDREGYEQYF.

The chain recombines TRBV25-1 with TRBJ2-7; tentatively, D is TRBD2 (6 bases). The length of the CDR3 is 15 residues. Trimming pared 5 bases from V and 4 bases from J, leaving 18 bases between. Per the germline V gene, CDR1 is MGHDK and CDR2 is SYGVNS. CDR3 sequence: CASSPQRGGLYEQYF. In DNA form, the CDR3 reads TGTGCCAGCAGTCCCCAAAGGGGAGGACTGTACGAGCAGTACTTC.

This clonotype was detected many times. The CDR3 reads CASSLDPYGYTF. DNA of the CDR3: TGTGCCAGCAGCCTCGACCCCTATGGCTACACCTTC. This rearrangement joins TRBV6-1 to TRBJ1-2; D is ambiguous. The germline gives CDR1 MNHNS, CDR2 SASEGT. The CDR3 is 12 amino acids. Deletions cut 6 bases from V and 4 bases from J, with 9 bases between.